This T cell receptor (beta chain) was found in a study of T cells in tuberculosis (dated by TCRdb to 2016 to 2019). Concerning the study at large: The study combined CD1B tetramers and high-throughput TCR immunosequencing to characterize T cells specific for the mycobacterial lipid antigen glucose monomycolate (GMM). IGRA-negative adolescents, IGRA-positive adolescents with latent tuberculosis and adults with active tuberculosis, about 9 per group, were compared in a South African clinical cohort.

At study entry, adolescents were screened for latent tuberculosis infection using a tuberculin skin test and the QuantiFERON-TB GOLD In-Tube IGRA. Immunosequencing of unsorted cryopreserved PBMC covered, on average, approximately 100,000 T cells per clinical donor. Eleven high schools in the Worcester region of the Western Cape, South Africa, served as enrollment sites for adolescents aged 12 to 18 years. Ten or so M. tuberculosis-infected and approximately ten uninfected adolescents were selected with matching for age and sex. For the adolescents, PBMC were isolated by density centrifugation from freshly drawn heparinized blood and then cryopreserved. At the junction V is shortened by 1 base and J by 3 bases, with 21 bases in between. For CDR1 and CDR2, the germline V gene lists MDHEN and SYDVKM. The CDR3 covers 18 residues, taking in both the cysteine and the phenylalanine. The sequence is cut down to CDR3 DNA, 54 bases in frame from base 1.

Regarding this clone: This clone's antigen is unknown. No base quality values were provided; no much bigger clone lies one nucleotide off.

The immunoSEQ multiplex PCR assay was used to generate TCR libraries, with TCR-beta and/or TCR-alpha/delta assays applied to each sample. The amplified TCR libraries were sequenced using the Illumina high-throughput platform. As for the original processing: Clustering and dimensionality reduction relied on pairwise TCRdist distances among GMM-specific receptors from T cells that were either sorted ex vivo or expanded in vitro. Each clinical repertoire was assigned a mean NN-distance score, defined as the average TCRdist to the nearest 10% of tetramer-positive reference sequences. GEM TCR motif frequency was computed as the fraction of unique TCRs matching known GEM sequences by V/J usage and CDR3 length. Active tuberculosis was classified by linear discriminant analysis with leave-one-out cross-validation, implemented in scikit-learn. TCRdb obtained this table from immuneACCESS and retained in-frame rearrangements with V and J assigned. These tables miss some clones; where compared with another copy, unresolved V genes account for less than half of the shortfall, and the remainder is unexplained. The DNA gave D and trimming, while V, J and clone size come from that table. This sample lists about 43,000 clones; 95% were detected once. Around 3.3% of the sample goes to the ten largest clones.

Study-wide findings and limitations: An accuracy of roughly 90% (AUROC 0.85 to 0.95) was reached by a classifier using the diverse GMM-specific repertoire, compared with around 70% accuracy when GEM motif frequencies were used. Shorter CDR3-alpha lengths in active tuberculosis patients partly drove the smaller NN-distances, and the TCR-beta difference was not statistically significant. Clinical samples were chosen by availability of cryopreserved specimens, and active tuberculosis cases were adults while controls were adolescents. Compared with IGRA-negative controls, TCR-alpha repertoires from active tuberculosis had smaller mean NN-distances to GMM-specific TCRs, which suggests that these TCRs underwent clonal expansion.

The receptor comes from a donor aged 10-29 years with latent tuberculosis or without tuberculosis infection. The chain employs TRBV28 and TRBJ1-1; no D gene is confidently identified. The sequenced material came from PBMCs. The bases read TGTGCCAGCAGTTTATATCTCGTACGGGGAAGGAGGGACACTGAAGCTTTCTTT. This gives the protein CASSLYLVRGRRDTEAFF.